Listed here are 22 T cell receptor beta chains from one sample, sequenced in a study of cytomegalovirus exposure and HLA in healthy donors (dated by TCRdb to about 2017). The library was prepared using the immunoSEQ multiplex PCR assay. Not all clones reach the TCRdb copy of this immuneACCESS table, which keeps in-frame sequences only. Checked studies attribute under half of the gap to unresolved V genes and leave the rest unexplained. Within this sample are 150,000 or so clones, with less than 90% of them counted one time only. Together, the top ten hold about 3.1% of the sample. The sample consisted of PBMCs. These receptors originate from a woman aged 18-30 years in good health and CMV-seropositive.

This clone was seen a handful of times. The same CDR3 is also encoded by other DNA sequences in this sample. The rearrangement links TRBV30 to TRBJ2-6, with 7 bases fitting TRBD1. CDR3 length: 15 residues. The germline V gene encodes CDR1 GTSNPN and CDR2 SVGIG (reference sequence). The junction had 1 base not matched to a gene; V was cut back by 0 bases and J by 2 bases. In DNA form, the CDR3 reads TGTGCCTGGAGTGTGAGGGGGCCTGGGGCCAACGTCCTGACTTTC. Translating gives CAWSVRGPGANVLTF.

The V call is TRBV5-1, the J call TRBJ2-2, with 10 bases that match TRBD2. CDR1 is SGHRS, CDR2 YFSETQ, per germline. The junction had 0 bases not matched to a gene; V was cut back by 2 bases and J by 5 bases. The length of the CDR3 is 14 residues. The CDR3 here is CASSLAGGTGELFF. CDR3 coding DNA: TGCGCCAGCAGCTTAGCGGGAGGGACCGGGGAGCTGTTTTTT.

This rearrangement joins TRBV18 to TRBJ1-2, with D hard to call. The CDR3 contains 15 residues. Trimming shortened V by 1 base and J by 6 bases, and 15 bases separated the two germline ends. In germline, CDR1 is KGHSH, CDR2 LQKENI. CDR3 nucleotides: TGTGCCAGCTCACCACTCTCGGGGATAGCCCATGGCTACACCTTC. Protein sequence: CASSPLSGIAHGYTF.

The count of this clone is one. The J gene is TRBJ1-2, the V gene TRBV5-1; 7 nucleotides match TRBD1. The trim removed 4 bases at V and 7 bases at J, leaving 10 bases unmatched. Looked up from germline, CDR1 is SGHRS and CDR2 is YFSETQ. The CDR3 loop spans 14 amino acids. In DNA form, the CDR3 reads TGCGCCAGCAGCCCCCGAGGGGGCAGAGGTGGCTACACCTTC. The encoded protein is CASSPRGGRGGYTF. The full variable domain, with the rest looked up from reference TRBV5-1 and TRBJ1-2, is KAGVTQTPRYLIKTRGQQVTLSCSPISGHRSVSWYQQTPGQGLQFLFEYFSETQRNKGNFPGRFSGRQFSNSRSEMNVSTLELGDSALYLCASSPRGGRGGYTFGSGTRLTVV.

The genes are TRBV10-1 and TRBJ2-7, with D possibly being TRBD2 (7 bases). There are 13 residues in the CDR3. V was trimmed by 3 bases and J by 7 bases, leaving 13 bases between them. CDR1 and CDR2 from the germline V gene are WNHNN and SYGVQD (reference sequence). The CDR3 nucleotides are TGCGCCAGCAGTGACGGGGGAGGGGGGGAGCAGTACTTC. Amino acids: CASSDGGGGEQYF.

This sequence joins TRBV4-2 and TRBJ2-7; weak D call: TRBD2 (5 bases). Germline V CDR1 and CDR2: LGHNA, YNFKEQ. There are 15 residues in the CDR3. V lost 0 bases to trimming and J lost 0 bases, with 9 bases between them. As DNA, the CDR3 is TGTGCCAGCAGCCAAGATCCGGGAAGCTCCTACGAGCAGTACTTC. This codes for CASSQDPGSSYEQYF.

With regard to this clone: Compared with germline, one end of the junction differs, possibly owing to a read error. The V and J genes are TRBV10-2 and TRBJ2-7, with D perhaps matching TRBD2 (6 bases). The CDR3 loop spans 16 amino acids. Germline V gives CDR1 WSHSY, CDR2 SAAADI. The CDR3 spells CATTKARDAIVRGLDF. The CDR3 DNA reads as TGCGCCACTACCAAGGCCCGGGACGCTATTGTGCGGGGTCTGGACTTC.

The V and J genes are TRBV6-5 and TRBJ2-5, with TRBD2 identical over 13 bases. Germline CDR1 is MNHEY and CDR2 is SVGAGI. The CDR3 spans 14 residues. V lost 6 bases and J lost 4; bases outside the gene matches: 2. The CDR3 DNA reads TGTGCCAGCAGAGGACTAGCGGGAGTAGAGACCCAGTACTTC. Encoded protein: CASRGLAGVETQYF.

J is TRBJ1-6 and V is TRBV25-1; TRBD1 matches at 8 bases. The CDR3 is 17 residues long. The V gene end was trimmed by 6 bases and the J gene end by 4 bases; junction bases not matched to a gene: 11. Germline CDR1 and CDR2: MGHDK and SYGVNS. CDR3 sequence reads: CASSEGTGWVYNSPLHF. The CDR3 DNA reads TGTGCCAGCAGCGAGGGGACAGGATGGGTGTATAATTCACCCCTCCACTTT.

V is TRBV5-6 and J is TRBJ2-3; 7 nucleotides align to TRBD2. CDR3 size: 15 residues. CDR1 is SGHDT and CDR2 is YYEEEE in the germline V gene. Unmatched junction bases numbered 6, after V lost 4 bases and J lost 1 base. The CDR3 sequence is CASSLPLARTDTQYF. The CDR3 coding sequence is TGTGCCAGCAGCCTGCCACTAGCGCGCACAGATACGCAGTATTTT.

The gene calls are TRBV10-3 and TRBJ2-2, with 10 bases lining up with TRBD1. The CDR3 is made up of 15 amino acids. Germline V gene data show CDR1 as ENHRY and CDR2 as SYGVKD. J lost 6 bases, V lost 4 bases, and 5 bases had no gene match. The CDR3 loop is CAISGSDRGPGELFF. CDR3 DNA sequence: TGTGCCATCAGTGGATCTGACAGGGGGCCCGGGGAGCTGTTTTTT.

V usage is TRBV6-4 and J usage is TRBJ2-1, with 11 positions matching TRBD2. The CDR3 is 15 residues long. The V segment lost 5 bases and the J segment 7 bases; nucleotides outside the gene matches: 7. Germline V gene lookup returns CDR1 MRHNA and CDR2 SNTAGT. The CDR3 sequence is CASSIAGGEVNEQFF. CDR3 bases: TGTGCCAGCAGTATAGCGGGAGGGGAGGTTAATGAGCAGTTCTTC.

The chain is built from TRBV11-3 and TRBJ2-7, with 8 positions matching TRBD2. The CDR3 is 17 amino acids. Losses at the gene ends were 8 bases for V and 3 bases for J; bases not matched to a gene: 18. CDR1 is SGHNT and CDR2 is YENEEA in the germline V gene. The CDR3 DNA reads as TGTGCCAGCGGTTCGAGAGGCAATAGCGGGAACCTCTACGAGCAGTACTTC. Protein sequence: CASGSRGNSGNLYEQYF.

The rearrangement uses TRBV15 and TRBJ1-5, with TRBD1 matching 7 bases. J was trimmed by 7 bases and V by 4 bases; bases with no gene match: 4. From germline, CDR1 is LNHNV and CDR2 YYDKDF (reference sequence). The CDR3 runs to 13 residues. In DNA, the CDR3 is TGTGCCACCAGCAAAACAGGGGCCCAGCCCCAGCATTTT. Translating gives CATSKTGAQPQHF.

A few counts support this clone. The chain employs TRBV4-3 and TRBJ2-2, with TRBD2 matching 12 bases. CDR1 is LGHNA, CDR2 YSLEER, per germline. V lost 4 bases and J lost 7; bases outside the gene matches: 7. The CDR3 is 16 amino acids. The chain's CDR3 is CASSPRLAGDLGELFF. CDR3 bases: TGCGCCAGCAGCCCCCGACTAGCGGGAGACCTCGGGGAGCTGTTTTTT.

The chain employs TRBV9 and TRBJ2-1; 7 bases are a match to TRBD1. CDR3 length equals 16 residues. V shed 2 bases and J 0 bases; nucleotides not matched to a gene: 5. The germline V gene has CDR1 SGDLS and CDR2 YYNGEE. The CDR3: CASSVRGQSSYNEQFF. The CDR3 DNA sequence: TGTGCCAGCAGCGTGAGGGGGCAGAGCTCCTACAATGAGCAGTTCTTC.

CDR3 coding DNA: TGTGCCAGCAGTTCTTGGGGGGGCGCGGATGAGACCCAGTACTTC. It is translated as CASSSWGGADETQYF. The genes are TRBV27 and TRBJ2-5, with a possible D match to TRBD2 (7 bases). V lost 4 bases and J 5 bases, leaving 17 bases between the germline ends. Germline CDR1 reads MNHEY; CDR2 reads SMNVEV (reference sequence). The CDR3 is 15 amino acids.

This clone was detected once. The V and J genes are TRBV5-1 and TRBJ2-1, with 9 bases aligning to TRBD2. Germline lookup yields CDR1 SGHRS and CDR2 YFSETQ. The junction had 16 bases not matched to a gene; V was cut back by 0 bases and J by 6 bases. The CDR3 is 19 residues long. CDR3 sequence reads: CASSLGPRRTSGLGNEQFF. CDR3 nucleotides: TGCGCCAGCAGCTTGGGCCCCCGAAGAACTAGCGGGCTTGGCAATGAGCAGTTCTTC.

The J gene is TRBJ1-2, the V gene TRBV7-9; TRBD1 matches 8 bases. Trimming removed 7 bases from V and 7 bases from J; junction bases left unmatched: 11. The CDR3 runs to 14 residues. Germline V gene sequence: CDR1 SEHNR, CDR2 FQNEAQ (reference sequence). The CDR3 here is CASTLTGGRGGYTF. In DNA, the CDR3 is TGTGCCAGCACCCTCACAGGGGGAAGAGGTGGCTACACCTTC.

The chain carries TRBV28 and TRBJ1-5; the D is unclear. The CDR3 runs 17 residues. The V end was cut by 0 bases, the J end by 0 bases, with 12 bases between. CDR1 MDHEN and CDR2 SYDVKM come from the germline V gene. The CDR3 sequence is CASSLWTDNYSNQPQHF. As DNA, the CDR3 is TGTGCCAGCAGTTTATGGACCGACAATTATAGCAATCAGCCCCAGCATTTT.

The V gene is TRBV10-1, the J gene TRBJ2-3; 10 bases agree with TRBD2. V trimming: 10 bases; J trimming: 1 base; junction bases outside the gene matches: 2. The CDR3 has 13 residues. The germline V gene has CDR1 WNHNN and CDR2 SYGVQD (reference sequence). The CDR3 region is CATGTSGTDTQYF. CDR3 sequence (DNA): TGCGCCACTGGGACTAGCGGCACAGATACGCAGTATTTT.

The gene calls are TRBV27 and TRBJ1-1, with TRBD1 identical over 9 bases. CDR1 and CDR2 from the germline V gene are MNHEY and SMNVEV (reference sequence). The V and J ends lost 3 bases and 2 bases, in that order; junction bases with no gene match: 4. The CDR3 is 15 residues long. The chain's CDR3 is CASSFGQGRNTEAFF. DNA of the CDR3: TGTGCCAGCAGTTTCGGACAGGGGCGAAACACTGAAGCTTTCTTT.